The 9 T cell receptor beta chains presented below share a single source sample, sequenced in a study of T cells in Graves' hyperthyroidism and ophthalmopathy. Amplification of TCR beta CDR3 regions used RNA as the template. TCR CDR3 regions were first amplified by RT-PCR with HTBI primers. MiXCR, run by TCRdb on the multiplex PCR reads, gives a single entry per CDR3 protein. In the table there are approximately 640,000 distinct CDR3 sequences, about 45% of which are singletons. Sequencing was done on a sample of peripheral blood or thyroid tissue (not recorded which). Receptors were obtained from an adult man with Graves' disease, either hyperthyroidism or ophthalmopathy (not recorded which).

This clonotype has just a few counts. This chain joins TRBV5-1 and TRBJ1-2, with D maybe TRBD1 (5 bases). This CDR3 contains 13 residues. CDR1 and CDR2 from the germline V gene are SGHRS and YFSETQ. The V gene lost 3 bases and the J gene lost 6 bases, with 12 bases spanning the gap. For the CDR3, the DNA is TGCGCCAGCAGCTCAGGGAATTTGGATGGCTACACCTTC. Its translation is CASSSGNLDGYTF.

The table lists this clonotype with many counts. This chain links TRBV7-9 with TRBJ2-7; 9 bases match TRBD1. V was clipped by 5 bases and J by 2 bases; unmatched bases: 4. CDR3 size: 14 residues. Germline lookup yields CDR1 SEHNR and CDR2 FQNEAQ (reference sequence). CDR3 bases: TGTGCCAGCAGCGGGACAGGGCTAACCTACGAGCAGTACTTC. It yields the protein CASSGTGLTYEQYF.

This chain uses TRBV29-1 with TRBJ2-5; a possible D gene is TRBD1 (6 bases). Germline values: CDR1 SQVTM, CDR2 ANQGSEA. The ends were cut back, 4 bases at V and 9 bases at J, with 18 bases in the middle. The CDR3 covers 13 residues. The CDR3 DNA reads TGCAGCGTTGCTGACAGGCGGAATCAGCCCCAGTACTTC. It encodes CSVADRRNQPQYF.

In the case of this clonotype: Just one base apart from a much larger clone, this may be a read error. The rearrangement links TRBV2 to TRBJ1-5; D not resolved. Germline CDR1 is SNHLY and CDR2 is FYNNEI. The CDR3 spans 12 residues. V was clipped by 6 bases and J by 2 bases, with 5 bases between them. Written as DNA, the CDR3 is TGTGCCAGCAGGGACGGCAATCAGCCCCAGCATTTT. Encoded protein: CASRDGNQPQHF.

The chain is built from TRBV5-1 and TRBJ1-2, with D uncertain. V was shortened by 8 bases and J by 7 bases, with 3 bases between the two germline ends. Looked up from germline, CDR1 is SGHRS and CDR2 is YFSETQ. This CDR3 is 8 amino acids long. The CDR3: CARRGYTF. The CDR3 DNA reads TGCGCCAGACGTGGCTACACCTTC. Based on the CDR3 plus reference TRBV5-1 and TRBJ1-2, the full variable domain is KAGVTQTPRYLIKTRGQQVTLSCSPISGHRSVSWYQQTPGQGLQFLFEYFSETQRNKGNFPGRFSGRQFSNSRSEMNVSTLELGDSALYLCARRGYTFGSGTRLTVV.

On this clonotype: In this CDR3 the conserved last residue, phenylalanine or tryptophan, is missing, so a read error is likely. The chain combines TRBV20-1 with TRBJ2-5; D gene unclear. This CDR3 is built from 12 residues. V shed 2 bases and J shed 3 bases, with 7 bases lying between them. Germline CDR1 is DFQATT and CDR2 is SNEGSKA (reference sequence). CDR3 sequence (DNA): TGCAGTGCTAGACCAGAAGAAGAGACCCAGTACATC. This translates into CSARPEEETQYI.

With respect to this clonotype: A much larger clone lies one base from this, so it may be a read error. The genes are TRBV2 and TRBJ2-2; D is tentatively TRBD1 or TRBD2 (5 bases each). Germline V lookup: CDR1 SNHLY, CDR2 FYNNEI. CDR3 length: 10 amino acids. V was shortened by 8 bases and J by 15 bases, with 13 bases between the two germline ends. The chain's CDR3 is CASWGRAVFF. The DNA of the CDR3 is TGTGCCAGCTGGGGACGTGCGGTGTTTTTT. Together with reference TRBV2 and TRBJ2-2, the CDR3 gives the full variable domain: EPEVTQTPSHQVTQMGQEVILRCVPISNHLYFYWYRQILGQKVEFLVSFYNNEISEKSEIFDDQFSVERPDGSNFTLKIRSTKLEDSAMYFCASWGRAVFFGEGSRLTVL.

This clonotype has a count of ten or more. The chain uses TRBV7-2 and TRBJ1-1, with a tentative D call TRBD1 (5 bases). There are 14 residues in the CDR3. Germline V gives CDR1 SGHTA, CDR2 FQGNSA. The V and J ends lost 4 bases and 1 base respectively, with 10 bases between them. The DNA of the CDR3 is TGTGCCAGCAGCTGGGGACGCCAGAACACTGAAGCTTTCTTT. Protein: CASSWGRQNTEAFF. The full variable domain, completed using reference TRBV7-2 and TRBJ1-1, is GAGVSQSPSNKVTEKGKDVELRCDPISGHTALYWYRQSLGQGLEFLIYFQGNSAPDKSGLPSDRFSAERTGGSVSTLTIQRTQQEDSAVYLCASSWGRQNTEAFFGQGTRLTVV.

The J gene is TRBJ2-2, the V gene TRBV7-9; TRBD1 is a possible D gene (6 bases). The CDR3 runs to 15 residues. V shed 5 bases and J shed 1 base, with 11 bases lying between them. Per the germline V gene, CDR1 is SEHNR and CDR2 is FQNEAQ (reference sequence). This chain's CDR3 is CASSPGQKNTGELFF. CDR3 DNA sequence: TGTGCCAGCAGCCCTGGACAGAAGAACACCGGGGAGCTGTTTTTT.